The 5 T cell receptor beta chains below were found in one sample sequenced in a study of cytomegalovirus exposure and HLA in healthy donors. Generated by immunoSEQ multiplex PCR, the TCRdb table keeps only in-frame clones and is missing some. The table lists about 200,000 clones, about 90% of them singletons, with 2.9% in the top ten. Sequencing used PBMCs. The receptors here all came from a young woman in good health and CMV-seronegative.

The rearrangement uses TRBV28 and TRBJ2-7; D is possibly TRBD1 (5 bases). Germline loops: CDR1 MDHEN, CDR2 SYDVKM. V gave up 11 bases and J gave up 1 base, with 18 bases separating them. CDR3 length equals 14 residues. CDR3 DNA sequence: TGTGCCTCCCGACTGGGGCGCCAATCCTACGAGCAGTACTTC. Its translation: CASRLGRQSYEQYF. Full variable domain (outside the CDR3, taken from reference TRBV28 and TRBJ2-7): DVKVTQSSRYLVKRTGEKVFLECVQDMDHENMFWYRQDPGLGLRLIYFSYDVKMKEKGDIPEGYSVSREKKERFSLILESASTNQTSMYLCASRLGRQSYEQYFGPGTRLTVT.

This rearrangement joins TRBV11-3 to TRBJ2-3, with D maybe TRBD2 (6 bases). This CDR3 has 13 residues. Per the germline V gene, CDR1 is SGHNT and CDR2 is YENEEA. V gave up 3 bases and J gave up 8 bases, with 12 bases separating them. This CDR3 is CASSFGGAGTQYF. CDR3 sequence (DNA): TGTGCCAGCAGCTTTGGAGGGGCGGGTACGCAGTATTTT.

In this sample, this clone turned up once. The V gene is TRBV11-1, the J gene TRBJ2-5, with D tentatively TRBD1 (5 bases). Trimming removed 5 bases at V and 0 bases at J, with 10 bases between. Per germline, CDR1 SGHAT and CDR2 FQDESV (reference sequence). The CDR3 covers 14 residues. DNA for the CDR3: TGTGCCAGCAGCAGACAGAGTAACCAAGAGACCCAGTACTTC. It encodes CASSRQSNQETQYF.

J is TRBJ1-3 and V is TRBV5-1; TRBD1 matches 7 bases. Germline assignment: CDR1 SGHRS and CDR2 YFSETQ. V lost 0 bases and J lost 5; bases outside the gene matches: 2. The CDR3 has 14 residues. The CDR3 DNA follows: TGCGCCAGCAGCTTGGGACAGGGACGAAACACCATATATTTT. It codes for CASSLGQGRNTIYF.

The rearrangement uses TRBV7-2 and TRBJ2-2; 7 nucleotides align to TRBD1. With 3 bases clipped from V and 3 bases from J, the junction kept 7 bases outside the gene matches. The CDR3 contains 16 residues. Per the germline V gene, CDR1 is SGHTA and CDR2 is FQGNSA. The CDR3 DNA reads as TGTGCCAGCAGCTTGGCCAGGGGGTTGTACACCGGGGAGCTGTTTTTT. Its protein product is CASSLARGLYTGELFF. Variable domain in full (rest from reference TRBV7-2 and TRBJ2-2): GAGVSQSPSNKVTEKGKDVELRCDPISGHTALYWYRQSLGQGLEFLIYFQGNSAPDKSGLPSDRFSAERTGGSVSTLTIQRTQQEDSAVYLCASSLARGLYTGELFFGEGSRLTVL.